This is a list of T cell receptor beta chains from one sample in a study of blood T cells in healthy people across ages. TCRdb analysed the 5' RACE reads with MiXCR anew, one entry per CDR3 protein. The data contain 1.5 million to 2 million distinct CDR3 sequences, approximately 28% of them singletons. Sample: blood. These receptors were taken from a woman aged 25 to 45 in good health. Each CDR3 is given with its conserved first and last residue. The D gene is left open where the match is weak. Clone sizes are given selectively: once, few, many, or a class where the clone is expanded.

CDR3aa: CATFSGRINEQFF
CDR3nt: TGTGCCACCTTTAGCGGGAGGATCAATGAGCAGTTCTTC
v_gene: TRBV10-3
abundance: NA
j_gene: TRBJ2-1
d_gene: TRBD2

CDR3aa: CAWKRGGGPKGNEQFF
CDR3nt: TGTGCCTGGAAACGTGGGGGAGGGCCAAAGGGCAATGAGCAGTTCTTC
v_gene: TRBV30
abundance: NA
j_gene: TRBJ2-1
d_gene: TRBD2

CDR3aa: CASRYGEQQFF
CDR3nt: TGTGCCAGCAGATATGGCGAGCAGCAGTTCTTC
v_gene: TRBV7-2
abundance: NA
j_gene: TRBJ2-1
d_gene: NA

CDR3aa: CASSVVLAGAYEQYF
CDR3nt: TGTGCCAGCAGCGTAGTACTAGCGGGAGCCTACGAGCAGTACTTC
v_gene: TRBV9
abundance: many
j_gene: TRBJ2-7
d_gene: TRBD2

CDR3aa: CSASAPGGEAFF
CDR3nt: TGCAGTGCTAGCGCTCCAGGAGGGGAAGCTTTCTTT
v_gene: TRBV20-1
abundance: NA
j_gene: TRBJ1-1
d_gene: NA

CDR3aa: CASRIQGTNNEQFF
CDR3nt: TGTGCCAGCAGGATACAGGGGACCAACAATGAGCAGTTCTTC
v_gene: TRBV27
abundance: few
j_gene: TRBJ2-1
d_gene: TRBD1

CDR3aa: CATTDRIGYEQFF
CDR3nt: TGTGCCACCACCGACAGGATAGGCTATGAGCAGTTCTTC
v_gene: TRBV10-3
abundance: few
j_gene: TRBJ2-1
d_gene: NA

CDR3aa: CSARRAGGRTDTQYF
CDR3nt: TGCAGTGCTAGAAGGGCGGGGGGGCGCACAGATACGCAGTATTTT
v_gene: TRBV20-1
abundance: NA
j_gene: TRBJ2-3
d_gene: TRBD2

CDR3aa: CAATGGTNEKLFF
CDR3nt: TGTGCCGCCACAGGGGGAACTAATGAAAAACTGTTTTTT
v_gene: TRBV28
abundance: NA
j_gene: TRBJ1-4
d_gene: TRBD1

CDR3aa: CSASRSGSPLHF
CDR3nt: TGCAGTGCTAGTAGGTCAGGCTCACCCCTCCACTTT
v_gene: TRBV20-1
abundance: NA
j_gene: TRBJ1-6
d_gene: NA

CDR3aa: CSGWDSYNEQFF
CDR3nt: TGCAGCGGATGGGACAGTTATAATGAGCAGTTCTTC
v_gene: TRBV29-1
abundance: many
j_gene: TRBJ2-1
d_gene: TRBD1

CDR3aa: CASSLNAGTYTATQYF
CDR3nt: TGTGCCAGCAGTTTAAACGCGGGGACTTACACAGCTACGCAGTATTTT
v_gene: TRBV28
abundance: NA
j_gene: TRBJ2-3
d_gene: NA

CDR3aa: CASTLGTGYNEQFF
CDR3nt: TGTGCCAGTACCCTCGGGACAGGGTACAATGAGCAGTTCTTC
v_gene: TRBV11-2
abundance: NA
j_gene: TRBJ2-1
d_gene: TRBD1

CDR3aa: CASSQAGASLQETQYF
CDR3nt: TGCGCCAGCAGCCAGGCAGGGGCCTCTCTTCAAGAGACCCAGTACTTC
v_gene: TRBV4-1
abundance: NA
j_gene: TRBJ2-5
d_gene: NA

CDR3aa: CASSEFGTGDYEQYF
CDR3nt: TGTGCCAGCAGTGAATTTGGGACAGGGGACTACGAGCAGTACTTC
v_gene: TRBV25-1
abundance: few
j_gene: TRBJ2-7
d_gene: TRBD1

CDR3aa: CASSPIGRSSPLHF
CDR3nt: TGTGCCAGCAGTCCGATAGGGCGTTCGTCACCCCTCCACTTT
v_gene: TRBV7-9
abundance: few
j_gene: TRBJ1-6
d_gene: NA

CDR3aa: CARSPTLASETQYF
CDR3nt: TGTGCCCGCAGTCCGACTCTAGCGTCGGAGACCCAGTACTTC
v_gene: TRBV12-3/TRBV12-4
abundance: NA
j_gene: TRBJ2-5
d_gene: NA

CDR3aa: CASKSGNGYEQYF
CDR3nt: TGTGCCAGCAAATCAGGGAATGGCTACGAGCAGTACTTC
v_gene: TRBV6-2/TRBV6-3
abundance: few
j_gene: TRBJ2-7
d_gene: NA

CDR3aa: CASSGESYTEAFF
CDR3nt: TGCGCCAGCTCAGGGGAATCTTACACTGAAGCTTTCTTT
v_gene: TRBV5-1
abundance: NA
j_gene: TRBJ1-1
d_gene: NA

CDR3aa: CASSFAGGVTDTQYF
CDR3nt: TGTGCCAGCAGCTTTGCGGGGGGGGTCACAGATACGCAGTATTTT
v_gene: TRBV7-3
abundance: few
j_gene: TRBJ2-3
d_gene: TRBD2

CDR3aa: CASSRAAGGDEQFF
CDR3nt: TGTGCCAGCAGCCGGGCAGCGGGGGGCGATGAGCAGTTCTTC
v_gene: TRBV3-1
abundance: few
j_gene: TRBJ2-1
d_gene: TRBD2

CDR3aa: CASSTLTSGQSYNEQFF
CDR3nt: TGTGCCAGCAGCACATTAACCTCGGGTCAGTCCTACAATGAGCAGTTCTTC
v_gene: TRBV11-2
abundance: many
j_gene: TRBJ2-1
d_gene: NA

CDR3aa: CSVVPGGPYEQYF
CDR3nt: TGCAGCGTTGTGCCAGGGGGTCCCTACGAGCAGTACTTC
v_gene: TRBV29-1
abundance: NA
j_gene: TRBJ2-7
d_gene: TRBD1

CDR3aa: CASSSYLAGNEQFF
CDR3nt: TGTGCCAGCAGCTCTTACCTAGCGGGCAATGAGCAGTTCTTC
v_gene: TRBV7-2
abundance: NA
j_gene: TRBJ2-1
d_gene: TRBD2

CDR3aa: CASSFTFNEQFF
CDR3nt: TGTGCCAGCAGCTTTACATTCAATGAGCAGTTCTTC
v_gene: TRBV3-1
abundance: few
j_gene: TRBJ2-1
d_gene: NA

CDR3aa: CAWNRGGADEQFF
CDR3nt: TGTGCCTGGAACCGCGGGGGGGCCGATGAGCAGTTCTTC
v_gene: TRBV30
abundance: NA
j_gene: TRBJ2-1
d_gene: TRBD2

CDR3aa: CASSQEYEKLFF
CDR3nt: TGTGCCAGCAGCCAAGAGTATGAAAAACTGTTTTTT
v_gene: TRBV3-1
abundance: NA
j_gene: TRBJ1-4
d_gene: NA

CDR3aa: CASRIDGQGVYEQYF
CDR3nt: TGTGCCAGCAGGATCGACGGACAGGGGGTCTACGAGCAGTACTTC
v_gene: TRBV12-3/TRBV12-4
abundance: many
j_gene: TRBJ2-7
d_gene: TRBD1

CDR3aa: CASSPRQYTDTQYF
CDR3nt: TGTGCCAGCAGTCCCCGACAGTACACAGATACGCAGTATTTT
v_gene: TRBV28
abundance: few
j_gene: TRBJ2-3
d_gene: NA

CDR3aa: CASSLGGPFGLDYNEQFF
CDR3nt: TGTGCCAGCAGCTTAGGAGGCCCTTTCGGACTAGATTACAATGAGCAGTTCTTC
v_gene: TRBV7-2
abundance: NA
j_gene: TRBJ2-1
d_gene: TRBD2

CDR3aa: CSGGGQGRAYEQYF
CDR3nt: TGCAGCGGGGGGGGACAGGGGAGGGCCTACGAGCAGTACTTC
v_gene: TRBV29-1
abundance: NA
j_gene: TRBJ2-7
d_gene: TRBD1

CDR3aa: CASTPRRRSYERYF
CDR3nt: TGTGCCAGCACCCCCCGACGGAGGTCCTACGAGCGGTACTTC
v_gene: TRBV11-2
abundance: NA
j_gene: TRBJ2-7
d_gene: NA

CDR3aa: CSARDGPGGGTSYQPQHF
CDR3nt: TGCAGTGCTAGAGATGGCCCCGGTGGGGGCACTTCATATCAGCCCCAGCATTTT
v_gene: TRBV20-1
abundance: few
j_gene: TRBJ1-5
d_gene: NA

CDR3aa: CASSPAGADEQFF
CDR3nt: TGTGCCAGCAGCCCCGCGGGCGCGGATGAGCAGTTCTTC
v_gene: TRBV7-3
abundance: many
j_gene: TRBJ2-1
d_gene: NA

CDR3aa: CASSFRGSSGETQYF
CDR3nt: TGTGCCAGCAGCTTTCGGGGCTCGTCGGGAGAGACCCAGTACTTC
v_gene: TRBV5-5
abundance: few
j_gene: TRBJ2-5
d_gene: NA

CDR3aa: CASSQSGQTYGQYF
CDR3nt: TGTGCCAGCAGCCAATCGGGGCAAACCTACGGGCAGTACTTC
v_gene: TRBV3-1
abundance: NA
j_gene: TRBJ2-7
d_gene: NA

CDR3aa: CATSRDRGAHETQYF
CDR3nt: TGTGCCACCAGCAGAGACAGGGGCGCGCATGAGACCCAGTACTTC
v_gene: TRBV15
abundance: many
j_gene: TRBJ2-5
d_gene: NA

CDR3aa: CASSYGRMGEKLFF
CDR3nt: TGTGCCAGCAGTTACGGCAGGATGGGAGAAAAACTGTTTTTT
v_gene: TRBV6-5
abundance: few
j_gene: TRBJ1-4
d_gene: NA

CDR3aa: CAWSEGTEHNEQFF
CDR3nt: TGTGCCTGGAGTGAAGGGACGGAGCACAATGAGCAGTTCTTC
v_gene: TRBV30
abundance: NA
j_gene: TRBJ2-1
d_gene: NA

CDR3aa: CASSDRGKPQHF
CDR3nt: TGTGCCAGCAGTGATAGGGGCAAGCCCCAGCATTTT
v_gene: TRBV6-1
abundance: few
j_gene: TRBJ1-5
d_gene: NA

CDR3aa: CASSAQGTNYEQYF
CDR3nt: TGTGCCAGCTCGGCACAGGGAACTAACTACGAGCAGTACTTC
v_gene: TRBV18
abundance: many
j_gene: TRBJ2-7
d_gene: NA

CDR3aa: CASSVSSGSSYEQYF
CDR3nt: TGTGCCAGCAGCGTCAGTAGCGGGAGCTCCTACGAGCAGTACTTC
v_gene: TRBV9
abundance: NA
j_gene: TRBJ2-7
d_gene: TRBD2

CDR3aa: CASSLTSGTGANVLTF
CDR3nt: TGTGCCAGCAGCTTAACTAGCGGGACTGGGGCCAACGTCCTGACTTTC
v_gene: TRBV7-2
abundance: few
j_gene: TRBJ2-6
d_gene: TRBD2

CDR3aa: CATLKTRRTMNTEAFF
CDR3nt: TGTGCCACCCTCAAGACCCGCCGGACCATGAACACTGAAGCTTTCTTT
v_gene: TRBV15
abundance: NA
j_gene: TRBJ1-1
d_gene: NA

CDR3aa: CASSFARGLADTQYF
CDR3nt: TGTGCCAGCAGCTTCGCCAGGGGGCTGGCAGATACGCAGTATTTT
v_gene: TRBV7-9
abundance: NA
j_gene: TRBJ2-3
d_gene: TRBD1

CDR3aa: CASSSLVTQYF
CDR3nt: TGTGCCAGCAGTTCTTTGGTGACCCAGTACTTC
v_gene: TRBV28
abundance: NA
j_gene: TRBJ2-5
d_gene: NA

CDR3aa: CASSQGDSEINSPLHF
CDR3nt: TGCGCCAGCAGCCAAGGGGACAGTGAGATTAATTCACCCCTCCACTTT
v_gene: TRBV4-1
abundance: many
j_gene: TRBJ1-6
d_gene: TRBD1

CDR3aa: CASSQEEGRVFQETQYF
CDR3nt: TGTGCCAGCAGCCAAGAAGAAGGGCGGGTCTTCCAAGAGACCCAGTACTTC
v_gene: TRBV3-1
abundance: NA
j_gene: TRBJ2-5
d_gene: NA